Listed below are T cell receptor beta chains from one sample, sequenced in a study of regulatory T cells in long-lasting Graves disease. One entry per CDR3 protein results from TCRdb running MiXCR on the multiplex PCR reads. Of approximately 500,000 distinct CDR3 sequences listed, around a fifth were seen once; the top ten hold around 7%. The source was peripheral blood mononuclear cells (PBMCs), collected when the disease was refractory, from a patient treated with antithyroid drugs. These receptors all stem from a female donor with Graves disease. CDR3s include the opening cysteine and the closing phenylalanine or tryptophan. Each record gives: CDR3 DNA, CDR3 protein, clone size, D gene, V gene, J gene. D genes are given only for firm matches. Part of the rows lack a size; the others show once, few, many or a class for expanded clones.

CDR3nt: TGTGCCAGCAGTTGGGCCTCGAACACTGAAGCTTTCTTT
CDR3aa: CASSWASNTEAFF
abundance: many
d_gene: .
v_gene: TRBV12-3/TRBV12-4
j_gene: TRBJ1-1

CDR3nt: TGTGCCAGCAGTGACGTCTATGGCTACACCTTC
CDR3aa: CASSDVYGYTF
abundance: many
d_gene: .
v_gene: TRBV6-1
j_gene: TRBJ1-2

CDR3nt: TGTGCCAGCAGCCTCCAAGGGGAGGTCGAGCAGTACTTC
CDR3aa: CASSLQGEVEQYF
abundance: many
d_gene: .
v_gene: TRBV3-1
j_gene: TRBJ2-7

CDR3nt: TGCGCCAGCAGTGAGTCGAGTCCCCGCAGTTTCGGAAACACCATATATTTT
CDR3aa: CASSESSPRSFGNTIYF
abundance: few
d_gene: .
v_gene: TRBV10-2
j_gene: TRBJ1-3

CDR3nt: TGTGCCAGCAGCGGGACAGCGAGCTACGAGCAGTACTTC
CDR3aa: CASSGTASYEQYF
abundance: few
d_gene: TRBD1
v_gene: TRBV5-8
j_gene: TRBJ2-7

CDR3nt: TGTGCCAACAGCCCCGCCAGGTCGGAGACCCAGTACTTC
CDR3aa: CANSPARSETQYF
abundance: .
d_gene: .
v_gene: TRBV7-3
j_gene: TRBJ2-5

CDR3nt: TGTGCCAGCAGTTTAGGGACATACTATGGCTACACCTTC
CDR3aa: CASSLGTYYGYTF
abundance: many
d_gene: .
v_gene: TRBV28
j_gene: TRBJ1-2

CDR3nt: TGTGCCAGCAGCTGGGGACGGGGAATGTGGGGAGATACGCAGTATTTT
CDR3aa: CASSWGRGMWGDTQYF
abundance: .
d_gene: .
v_gene: TRBV7-2
j_gene: TRBJ2-3

CDR3nt: TGTGCCAGCAGCGACAGCTTACGAGAGACCCAGTACTTC
CDR3aa: CASSDSLRETQYF
abundance: many
d_gene: .
v_gene: TRBV2
j_gene: TRBJ2-5

CDR3nt: TGTGCCAGCAGTTCCTTTCAGGGGGCCGATGAGCAGTTCTTC
CDR3aa: CASSSFQGADEQFF
abundance: few
d_gene: TRBD1
v_gene: TRBV12-3/TRBV12-4
j_gene: TRBJ2-1

CDR3nt: TGTGCCAGCACCCAAGGGGGACAGGGGTCCTACGAGCAGTACTTC
CDR3aa: CASTQGGQGSYEQYF
abundance: many
d_gene: TRBD1
v_gene: TRBV28
j_gene: TRBJ2-7

CDR3nt: TGCGCCAGCAGCTGGGTACAGGGCCAGAACACTGAAGCTTTCTTT
CDR3aa: CASSWVQGQNTEAFF
abundance: .
d_gene: .
v_gene: TRBV5-1
j_gene: TRBJ1-1

CDR3nt: TGTGCCAGCAGATCTACTGGACTAGCTGGTGAGACCCAGTACTTC
CDR3aa: CASRSTGLAGETQYF
abundance: few
d_gene: TRBD2
v_gene: TRBV25-1
j_gene: TRBJ2-5

CDR3nt: TGTGCCAGCAGTTTAAGTTTACCTGCTGGGGGCTCCTACGAGCAGTACTTC
CDR3aa: CASSLSLPAGGSYEQYF
abundance: many
d_gene: .
v_gene: TRBV12-3/TRBV12-4
j_gene: TRBJ2-7

CDR3nt: TGTGCCAGCAGCTCATATAGACAGGGAAGCTACGAGCAGTACTTC
CDR3aa: CASSSYRQGSYEQYF
abundance: few
d_gene: TRBD1
v_gene: TRBV7-9
j_gene: TRBJ2-7

CDR3nt: TGTGCCAGCAGTGAAACGTCCCCAGGGTATGAGCAGTTCTTC
CDR3aa: CASSETSPGYEQFF
abundance: many
d_gene: .
v_gene: TRBV2
j_gene: TRBJ2-1

CDR3nt: TGTGCCAGCTCCTCGGCAGAGAACACTGAAGCTTTCTTT
CDR3aa: CASSSAENTEAFF
abundance: few
d_gene: .
v_gene: TRBV27
j_gene: TRBJ1-1

CDR3nt: TGTGCCAGCAGCTTAATTACTAGTCTCACCGGGGAGCTGTTTTTT
CDR3aa: CASSLITSLTGELFF
abundance: .
d_gene: .
v_gene: TRBV7-9
j_gene: TRBJ2-2

CDR3nt: TGTGCCAGCTCACGAGAGAATCAGCCCCAGCATTTT
CDR3aa: CASSRENQPQHF
abundance: .
d_gene: .
v_gene: TRBV18
j_gene: TRBJ1-5

CDR3nt: TGTGCCAGCAGCATATCCCGAAACAGGGCCGAAGCTTTCTTT
CDR3aa: CASSISRNRAEAFF
abundance: .
d_gene: .
v_gene: TRBV14
j_gene: TRBJ1-1

CDR3nt: TGTGCCAGCAGCATCGAGACACCCTTCCACTTT
CDR3aa: CASSIETPFHF
abundance: .
d_gene: .
v_gene: TRBV7-9
j_gene: TRBJ1-6

CDR3nt: TGTGCCAGCAGCCAAAGGTCCGGGGAGCTGTTTTTT
CDR3aa: CASSQRSGELFF
abundance: many
d_gene: .
v_gene: TRBV3-1
j_gene: TRBJ2-2

CDR3nt: TGTGCCAGCAGTTTCACGATCCGGTCACCCCTCCACTTT
CDR3aa: CASSFTIRSPLHF
abundance: many
d_gene: .
v_gene: TRBV28
j_gene: TRBJ1-6

CDR3nt: TGTGCCAGCAGCGTAGAGGGACAGGGGGCCTACACTGAAGCTTTCTTT
CDR3aa: CASSVEGQGAYTEAFF
abundance: .
d_gene: TRBD1
v_gene: TRBV9
j_gene: TRBJ1-1

CDR3nt: TGTGCCAGCAGGCTAACCGAGGACACTGAAGCTTTCTTT
CDR3aa: CASRLTEDTEAFF
abundance: .
d_gene: .
v_gene: TRBV7-3
j_gene: TRBJ1-1

CDR3nt: TGTGCCAGCAGTTTTGGGGGCGGCTCAAGAGGGCAGTACTTC
CDR3aa: CASSFGGGSRGQYF
abundance: .
d_gene: .
v_gene: TRBV27
j_gene: TRBJ2-7

CDR3nt: TGTGCCAGCAGTGAAGCGGTTAATGGTTTCTTT
CDR3aa: CASSEAVNGFF
abundance: .
d_gene: .
v_gene: TRBV6-1
j_gene: TRBJ1-1

CDR3nt: TGTGCCAGTAGCTTAGACAGGGAGGTTCAGCCCCAGCATTTT
CDR3aa: CASSLDREVQPQHF
abundance: few
d_gene: TRBD1
v_gene: TRBV19
j_gene: TRBJ1-5

CDR3nt: TGTGCCTGGAACCTCCTAGGGGAGACCCAGTACTTC
CDR3aa: CAWNLLGETQYF
abundance: .
d_gene: .
v_gene: TRBV30
j_gene: TRBJ2-5

CDR3nt: TGCGCCAGCAGCACACAACAGGGGTCGGGCACTGAAGCTTTCTTT
CDR3aa: CASSTQQGSGTEAFF
abundance: many
d_gene: TRBD1
v_gene: TRBV5-1
j_gene: TRBJ1-1

CDR3nt: TGTGCCAGCAGCACCGACGGGGGACCTGGATCACCCCTCCACTTT
CDR3aa: CASSTDGGPGSPLHF
abundance: .
d_gene: .
v_gene: TRBV9
j_gene: TRBJ1-6

CDR3nt: TGTGCCAGCAGTTATTTTCGCACCTATAGCAATCAGCCCCAGCATTTT
CDR3aa: CASSYFRTYSNQPQHF
abundance: many
d_gene: .
v_gene: TRBV6-5
j_gene: TRBJ1-5

CDR3nt: TGTGCCAGCAGTTACTGGACGTTTCGGCTCTACGAGCAGTACTTC
CDR3aa: CASSYWTFRLYEQYF
abundance: many
d_gene: .
v_gene: TRBV6-2/TRBV6-3
j_gene: TRBJ2-7

CDR3nt: TGTGCCAGCAGTGATAGGGACATTAATCAGCCCCAGCATTTT
CDR3aa: CASSDRDINQPQHF
abundance: many
d_gene: .
v_gene: TRBV2
j_gene: TRBJ1-5

CDR3nt: TGCGCCAGCAGCCAAGAGATCGCTAACTATGGCTACACCTTC
CDR3aa: CASSQEIANYGYTF
abundance: .
d_gene: .
v_gene: TRBV4-1
j_gene: TRBJ1-2

CDR3nt: TGTGCCAGCAGATCAACTAGCGATCACTCCTACGAGCAGTACTTC
CDR3aa: CASRSTSDHSYEQYF
abundance: many
d_gene: TRBD2
v_gene: TRBV28
j_gene: TRBJ2-7

CDR3nt: TGTGCCAGTAGTATAGAGCGGACAGGGCGCTACGAGCAGTACTTC
CDR3aa: CASSIERTGRYEQYF
abundance: .
d_gene: TRBD1
v_gene: TRBV19
j_gene: TRBJ2-7

CDR3nt: TGTGCCAGCAGCTTAGGAGGGTACTATGGCTACACCTTC
CDR3aa: CASSLGGYYGYTF
abundance: many
d_gene: .
v_gene: TRBV7-9
j_gene: TRBJ1-2

CDR3nt: TGCGCCAGCAACTTTTCCCTTGCGGCAGATACGCAGTATTTT
CDR3aa: CASNFSLAADTQYF
abundance: few
d_gene: .
v_gene: TRBV5-1
j_gene: TRBJ2-3

CDR3nt: TGTGCCAGCAGTGCGTTGGGAACCGGGGAGCTGTTTTTT
CDR3aa: CASSALGTGELFF
abundance: .
d_gene: .
v_gene: TRBV28
j_gene: TRBJ2-2

CDR3nt: TGTGCCAGCAGTTTATCGATATTGAGGTCACCCCTCCACTTT
CDR3aa: CASSLSILRSPLHF
abundance: .
d_gene: .
v_gene: TRBV27
j_gene: TRBJ1-6

CDR3nt: TGTGCCAGCAGGTTGAGTGGCGGGTACAATGAGCAGTTCTTC
CDR3aa: CASRLSGGYNEQFF
abundance: .
d_gene: .
v_gene: TRBV27
j_gene: TRBJ2-1

CDR3nt: TGCAGCGTTGTGGGAGACGGGAACACTGAAGCTTTCTTT
CDR3aa: CSVVGDGNTEAFF
abundance: few
d_gene: .
v_gene: TRBV29-1
j_gene: TRBJ1-1

CDR3nt: TGTGCCAGCAGTTTTCAGGGGAACACTGAAGCTTTCTTT
CDR3aa: CASSFQGNTEAFF
abundance: many
d_gene: .
v_gene: TRBV12-3/TRBV12-4
j_gene: TRBJ1-1

CDR3nt: TGCAGTGCTCCCGGGACCGACTATAATTCACCCCTCCACTTT
CDR3aa: CSAPGTDYNSPLHF
abundance: .
d_gene: .
v_gene: TRBV20-1
j_gene: TRBJ1-6

CDR3nt: TGTGCCAGCAGCTTAGTTTTGACAGGGGGCGAAGGCACTGAAGCTTTCTTT
CDR3aa: CASSLVLTGGEGTEAFF
abundance: many
d_gene: TRBD1
v_gene: TRBV7-9
j_gene: TRBJ1-1